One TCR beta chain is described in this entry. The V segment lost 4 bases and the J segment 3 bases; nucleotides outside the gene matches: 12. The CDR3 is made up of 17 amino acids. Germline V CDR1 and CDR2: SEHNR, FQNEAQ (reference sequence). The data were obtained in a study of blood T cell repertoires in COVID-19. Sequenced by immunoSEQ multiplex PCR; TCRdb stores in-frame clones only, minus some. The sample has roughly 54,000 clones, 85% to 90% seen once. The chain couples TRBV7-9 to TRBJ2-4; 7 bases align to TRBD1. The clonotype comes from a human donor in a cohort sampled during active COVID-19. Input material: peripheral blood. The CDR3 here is CASSSSGTVLGKNIQYF. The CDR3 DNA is TGTGCCAGCAGCTCCTCGGGGACAGTTTTAGGCAAAAACATTCAGTACTTC.